This is a list of T cell receptor beta chains from one sample in a study of OX40 agonist ivuxolimab in advanced cancers. The repertoire was sequenced with immunoSEQ multiplex PCR; TCRdb's copy has only in-frame clones and lacks some. Of around 110,000 clones listed, 90% are singletons. The input for sequencing was CD4+ or CD8+ T cells sorted from blood, taken in a trial of the OX40 agonist ivuxolimab. Receptors originate from an adult with an advanced solid tumor such as melanoma, head and neck, liver or kidney cancer. The CDR3 runs from the conserved cysteine through the conserved F or W. A D gene is named only where the DNA matches it firmly.

>.|TRBJ2-5|TRBV18
CASSEMYQETQYF
>.|TRBJ1-6|TRBV28
CASSTPTGHSPLHF
>.|TRBJ1-4|TRBV2
CASSAGANEKLFF
>TRBD2|TRBJ2-3|TRBV7-9
CASSLSAGVDTQYF
>TRBD2|TRBJ2-4|TRBV28
CASRSGGLAKNIQYF
>TRBD2|TRBJ2-3|TRBV5-1
CASSLGTSGGAVDTQYF
>.|TRBJ1-1|TRBV19
CASSIPTGFEAFF
>.|TRBJ2-7|TRBV6-5
CASRSTFTSIYEQYF
>.|TRBJ1-2|TRBV5-5
CASSLDPGSYGYTF
>TRBD1|TRBJ2-5|TRBV7-6
CASSSRGTGEETQYF
>.|TRBJ2-1|TRBV5-6
CASSLDRYNEQFF
>.|TRBJ1-3|TRBV7-2
CASRPGLSGNTIYF
>TRBD1|TRBJ2-7|TRBV6-5
CASSRDRGEQYF
>.|TRBJ2-6|TRBV28
CASRVAGANVLTF